These 17 T cell receptor beta chains were sequenced from one sample in a study of post-analysis software for immune sequencing data. Whole-study findings and limits: Higher frequency in patients than in controls was seen for roughly five TRBV segments, with TRBV5-6, TRBV5-1 and TRBV20-1 among them.

Prepared libraries of TCR beta cDNA carried unique molecular identifiers. A single record per CDR3 protein comes from TCRdb applying MiXCR to the PCR reads. The sample lists roughly 730,000 distinct CDR3 sequences, 25% to 30% seen once, with roughly 0.54% in the top ten. These TCRs' antigens remain unknown. Sequences were obtained from blood. These receptors came from a girl between 5 and 17 years old with multiple sclerosis.

This clonotype was seen only once. J is TRBJ2-1 and V is TRBV12-3 or TRBV12-4, with TRBD2 matching over 11 bases. V lost 7 bases and J lost 6; bases outside the gene matches: 5. There are 14 residues in the CDR3. CDR3 sequence: CASKGTSGSNEQFF. DNA of the CDR3: TGTGCCAGCAAGGGGACTAGCGGTAGCAATGAGCAGTTCTTC.

The chain combines TRBV6-1 with TRBJ2-7; 10 positions match TRBD1. CDR1 is MNHNS and CDR2 is SASEGT in the germline V gene. The junction had 6 bases not matched to a gene; V was cut back by 8 bases and J by 5 bases. The CDR3 extends over 13 amino acids. The CDR3 protein is CASAGTGDNEQYF. Written as DNA, the CDR3 is TGTGCCAGCGCCGGGACAGGGGACAACGAGCAGTACTTC.

This clonotype has a handful of counts. The chain is built from TRBV3-1 and TRBJ2-2; 10 nucleotides align to TRBD1. J was trimmed by 0 bases and V by 4 bases; bases with no gene match: 2. Germline V CDR1 and CDR2: LGHDT, YNNKEL (reference sequence). This CDR3 is built from 16 residues. This chain's CDR3 is CASSLGQGANTGELFF. The CDR3 bases are TGTGCCAGCAGCCTTGGACAGGGGGCGAACACCGGGGAGCTGTTTTTT.

The CDR3 nucleotides read TGCGCCAGCAGCTTGAGGGGACAGCTGAACACTGAAGCTTTCTTT. Translating it yields CASSLRGQLNTEAFF. The chain carries TRBV5-1 and TRBJ1-1; 7 bases line up with TRBD1. Germline V gene lookup returns CDR1 SGHRS and CDR2 YFSETQ. This CDR3 spans 15 amino acids. The J segment lost 0 bases and the V segment lost 1 base, leaving 3 bases of the junction unmatched.

The chain joins TRBV19 to TRBJ2-7, with D uncertain. Germline V CDR1 and CDR2: LNHDA, SQIVND (reference sequence). The CDR3 runs to 15 residues. Trimming left V 3 bases short and J 0 bases short, with 12 bases between. The CDR3 coding sequence is TGTGCCAGTAGTATTGACGCGGCTTACTCCTACGAGCAGTACTTC. Encoded protein: CASSIDAAYSYEQYF. The complete variable domain, with remaining parts taken from reference TRBV19 and TRBJ2-7, reads DGGITQSPKYLFRKEGQNVTLSCEQNLNHDAMYWYRQDPGQGLRLIYYSQIVNDFQKGDIAEGYSVSREKKESFPLTVTSAQKNPTAFYLCASSIDAAYSYEQYFGPGTRLTVT.

This clonotype was observed a handful of times. V and J are TRBV12-3 or TRBV12-4 and TRBJ2-4; 8 bases map to TRBD2. CDR3 length equals 14 residues. V trimming: 7 bases; J trimming: 7 bases; junction bases outside the gene matches: 9. CDR3 bases: TGTGCCAGCACCCCCGGGGGGGAACCCAACATTCAGTACTTC. As protein: CASTPGGEPNIQYF.

The table lists this clonotype with a few counts. This chain connects TRBV2 to TRBJ2-7, with a possible D match to TRBD1 (6 bases). V lost 7 bases and J lost 5, with 18 bases in between. The CDR3 sequence is 14 residues long. Germline CDR1 and CDR2: SNHLY and FYNNEI. The CDR3 nucleotides are TGTGCCAGCAAACGTGAAGGGGGTGTCCACGAGCAGTACTTC. Its translation is CASKREGGVHEQYF.

V and J are TRBV7-2 and TRBJ2-1, with a tentative D call TRBD2 (6 bases). Germline V CDR1 and CDR2: SGHTA, FQGNSA. Trimming pared 5 bases from V and 4 bases from J, leaving 15 bases between. The CDR3 contains 15 residues. In nucleotides, the CDR3 is TGTGCCAGCAGCATGGGAGGAAGGGGATACAATGAGCAGTTCTTC. This gives the protein CASSMGGRGYNEQFF.

CDR3 in amino acids: CASSHLRSSSQETQYF. DNA of the CDR3: TGTGCCAGCAGCCACCTTCGGTCGAGCTCTCAAGAGACCCAGTACTTC. The chain joins TRBV14 to TRBJ2-5; D gene uncertain. The CDR3 has 16 amino acids. Trimming cost V 3 bases and J 2 bases, with 16 bases left between them. Germline CDR1 SGHDN, CDR2 FVKESK.

In its sample, this clonotype was seen many times. J is TRBJ2-7 and V is TRBV7-2; no clear D gene. Trimming left V 1 base short and J 10 bases short, with 8 bases between. This CDR3 is built from 11 residues. Germline-derived CDR1 and CDR2 are SGHTA and FQGNSA. CDR3 region: CASSLVGTQYF. CDR3 sequence (DNA): TGTGCCAGCAGCTTAGTCGGAACCCAGTACTTC.

The chain employs TRBV5-1 and TRBJ1-2; perhaps TRBD1 as D (6 bases). Germline V gene data show CDR1 as SGHRS and CDR2 as YFSETQ. The CDR3 totals 13 residues. V was clipped by 4 bases and J by 8 bases, with 15 bases between them. The CDR3 protein is CASSPEGGEGYTF. DNA of the CDR3: TGCGCCAGCAGCCCCGAAGGGGGTGAAGGCTACACCTTC. Full variable domain (rest looked up from reference TRBV5-1 and TRBJ1-2): KAGVTQTPRYLIKTRGQQVTLSCSPISGHRSVSWYQQTPGQGLQFLFEYFSETQRNKGNFPGRFSGRQFSNSRSEMNVSTLELGDSALYLCASSPEGGEGYTFGSGTRLTVV.

This clonotype was recorded a few times. This sequence joins TRBV24-1 and TRBJ2-6; D gene uncertain. Germline CDR1 KGHDR, CDR2 SFDVKD. The CDR3 is 15 amino acids. V lost 4 bases and J 1 base, leaving 7 bases between the germline ends. CDR3 in amino acids: CATSESRSGANVLTF. CDR3 coding DNA: TGTGCCACCAGTGAATCTAGATCTGGGGCCAACGTCCTGACTTTC.

The V and J genes are TRBV7-9 and TRBJ1-1, with 7 bases lining up with TRBD1. Germline CDR1 reads SEHNR; CDR2 reads FQNEAQ (reference sequence). V was clipped by 7 bases and J by 0 bases; unmatched bases: 8. The CDR3 contains 15 residues. The CDR3 loop is CASTITQGVNTEAFF. CDR3 sequence (DNA): TGTGCCAGCACCATAACCCAGGGGGTGAACACTGAAGCTTTCTTT. Looking up the rest from reference TRBV7-9 and TRBJ1-1 gives the full variable domain: DTGVSQNPRHKITKRGQNVTFRCDPISEHNRLYWYRQTLGQGPEFLTYFQNEAQLEKSRLLSDRFSAERPKGSFSTLEIQRTEQGDSAMYLCASTITQGVNTEAFFGQGTRLTVV.

The chain uses TRBV6-5 and TRBJ2-5, with 7 bases fitting TRBD1. Looked up from germline, CDR1 is MNHEY and CDR2 is SVGAGI. The CDR3 has 14 residues. With 6 bases clipped from V and 5 bases from J, the junction kept 9 bases outside the gene matches. CDR3 DNA: TGTGCCAGCAGCCGCCGACAGGGATGGGAGACCCAGTACTTC. Its translation: CASSRRQGWETQYF.

In regard to this clonotype: Germline is not matched at one junction end, which may reflect a read error. J is TRBJ2-2 and V is TRBV5-6, with 7 bases matching TRBD2. Looked up from germline, CDR1 is SGHDT and CDR2 is YYEEEE. The CDR3 covers 16 residues. The CDR3 loop reads CTSSPMSGTNTGELFF. DNA for the CDR3: TGTACCAGCAGCCCCATGAGCGGGACTAACACCGGGGAGCTGTTTTTT. The whole variable domain, remainder taken from reference TRBV5-6 and TRBJ2-2, is DAGVTQSPTHLIKTRGQQVTLRCSPKSGHDTVSWYQQALGQGPQFIFQYYEEEERQRGNFPDRFSGHQFPNYSSELNVNALLLGDSALYLCTSSPMSGTNTGELFFGEGSRLTVL.

This clonotype has a count of ten or more. This rearrangement joins TRBV5-5 to TRBJ2-7; D perhaps matches TRBD1 (6 bases). The length of the CDR3 is 12 residues. In germline, CDR1 is SGHKS, CDR2 YYEKEE (reference sequence). V was pared by 5 bases and J by 3 bases, with 9 bases between. The CDR3 nucleotides are TGTGCCAGCAGAGGACAGCTCTACGAGCAGTACTTC. Translating it yields CASRGQLYEQYF.

The rearrangement joins TRBV28 to TRBJ2-1; 8 bases are a match to TRBD2. The germline V gene encodes CDR1 MDHEN and CDR2 SYDVKM. The junction had 11 bases not matched to a gene; V was cut back by 5 bases and J by 8 bases. CDR3 length: 15 residues. CDR3 DNA: TGTGCCAGCAGTCCGATAGCGGGACTAAGTCATGAGCAGTTCTTC. Protein product: CASSPIAGLSHEQFF.